This T cell receptor (beta chain) was recovered during a study of cytomegalovirus exposure and HLA in healthy donors (dated by TCRdb to 2016 to 2017). Some background on the complete study: In an earlier analysis of around 540 of the donors, 250 to 350 Gb of sequence data and 117 million unique TCR beta sequences from 150 million to 200 million T cells were reported. Roughly 300 gigabases of sequencing data and around 87 million unique TCR sequences were included in an early release covering around 600 HLA-typed donors. Of the 300 to 450 genotyped donors, approximately 80% fell in the genetic ancestry cluster associated with self-reported Caucasian donors. The study aimed to test whether signatures of past pathogen exposure could be identified by cataloging public T cell receptors. The study profiled the T cell repertoires of about 640 subjects by immunosequencing and related them to cytomegalovirus serostatus. In addition to the first cohort of 500 to 850 subjects, a separate validation cohort of 130 or so different subjects was used. To predict cytomegalovirus infection status, the study combined high-throughput TCR immunosequencing, statistical association of individual TCRs with disease status, and machine learning. A later analysis re-examined previously published TCR beta repertoires from more than 650 donors and added high-resolution HLA genotyping to investigate patterns of TCR occurrence. In the later analysis, no new phenotypic data were used to find candidate immune exposures; instead, reliance was placed on TCR beta sequences and their occurrence across donors. In an earlier analysis of 587 of the donors, high-throughput TCR beta sequencing was used to judge whether each TCR beta V gene segment behaved as functional or pseudogenic. Donor age, sex, ethnicity and CMV serostatus were collected together with the repertoire data. Genome-wide SNP genotypes for about 65% of the 666 donors were used in a later genetic analysis, which treated that subset as a discovery cohort. All discovery cohort repertoires had been generated using a single sequencing platform. HLA typing covered class I and class II loci at four-digit resolution. The number of typed donors differed by locus: roughly 629-640 for A, B, C, DRB1 and DQB1; 500 to 550 for DQA1; roughly 600 for DPA1; and around 450 for DPB1. Because of strong linkage in the cohort, 4 to 6 DR-DQ haplotypes were treated as single units for association and clustering. Among a few hundred genotyped donors of the cohort, an average of about 240,000 unique TCR beta nucleotide sequences were sequenced per donor, roughly 18% of them non-productive.

General study outcomes and caveats: While some public TCRs were present in many individuals, most TCR sequences turned up only very rarely across donors. In a later analysis, several top co-occurrence clusters were reported to appear linked to parvovirus B19, influenza, CMV and Epstein-Barr virus. A later genetic analysis associated a missense DCLRE1C variant with V-gene and J-gene trimming of TCR beta chains, and an independent cohort replicated the association. The sequencing pipeline was judged likely to have produced a cluster of highly shared sequence variants as a technical artifact. The authors suggested that the approach could potentially be generalized to other disease states and immunological phenotypes. In vitro tests confirmed that a few of the cytomegalovirus-associated TCR beta chains recognize cytomegalovirus antigens. Correlated functional status among segregating V segments might reflect linkage disequilibrium, but an unknown experimental factor could not be ruled out. When HLA alleles, especially DR and DQ, strongly co-occurred, attributing TCR associations to individual alleles was difficult. A later analysis found that TCR association rates varied across HLA loci, with DRB1 alleles showing the most associated TCRs and HLA-C alleles the fewest. A further reported finding was that TCR beta sequences accurately predicted the HLA-A and HLA-B alleles for most subjects in the first cohort. Broadly in line with IMGT annotations, most TCR beta V segments showed up in productive rearrangements about 87% or about 30% of the time in an earlier analysis of a few hundred of the donors. The classifier was reported to diagnose cytomegalovirus status with high specificity and sensitivity in both the original and validation cohorts. Some 15 rarely observed V segments, including chromosome 9 orphons, were excluded from the earlier analysis of just under 600 of the donors because counts were too low. CMV serostatus was the only immune exposure information available for the cohort. Roughly uniform sequencing depth across donors was assumed in presence/absence analyses, although this assumption may not hold. In the study, approximately 150 TCR beta chains were listed as associated with cytomegalovirus. Compared with equally common non-associated chains, HLA-associated TCR beta chains in a later analysis were more clonally expanded and had lower generation probabilities. This cohort had only TCR beta chains sequenced, and the lack of alpha or paired-chain data limited which features could be detected. Because HLA typing was unavailable for some donors at each locus, only the typed subset was used in association tests. Some IMGT-functional V segments, including TRBV6-2 and TRBV6-3, could not be told apart with the 87-base-pair reads, so those segments were excluded. In a later analysis, over 15,000 TCR beta sequences were associated with specific HLA alleles at a false discovery rate of 0.05. In a later genetic analysis, fewer N-insertions in productive TCRs were reported among donors in an Asian-associated ancestry cluster than the roughly 640-donor mean. According to a later analysis, most CMV-associated TCR beta chains appeared to be HLA-restricted, and the HLA associations seemed to be driven largely by CMV exposure.

The library was made by the immunoSEQ multiplex PCR assay. For the multiplex PCR, a mixture combining 60 forward primers for TCR Vbeta segments and 13 reverse primers for TCR Jbeta segments was used. The CDR3 region of rearranged TCR beta genes was amplified from genomic DNA by a multiplex PCR assay. The Illumina HiSeq System was used to sequence the amplified TCR beta libraries as 87-base-pair reads. The authors' pipeline ran thus. A later analysis tallied 75 million to 85 million unique TCR beta chains across the 666 repertoires, and around 10 million of those chains were shared by two or more donors. A nearest-neighbor algorithm error-corrected the raw reads and collapsed the reads into unique sequences, merging closely related sequences to remove PCR and sequencing errors. To assign V, D and J gene segments, CDR3 sequences were aligned to IMGT reference sequences. For a sequence to be retained, a match of at least six nucleotides to both a V gene segment and a J gene segment was required. Rearrangements were called productive when the CDR3 lacked stop codons and stayed in frame with V and J; all others were non-productive. CDR3 was defined according to IMGT convention as the region running from the second conserved V-encoded cysteine to the conserved J-encoded phenylalanine. The earlier analysis of about 500 of the donors excluded sequences that lacked an unambiguous match to a single V gene segment. In an earlier analysis of approximately 610 of the donors, V segments were called functional above 56.7% productive rearrangements and were called segregating when the between-donor standard deviation exceeded 5%. A statistical classification framework was built for diagnosing cytomegalovirus status from the catalog of TCR beta chain sequences. In a later analysis, TCR nucleotide sequences were compared against IMGT/GENE-DB human TR gene sequences so that V and J genes could be assigned. A later analysis assigned CDR3 sequences and most-parsimonious VDJ recombination scenarios with the TCRdist pipeline. In a later analysis, each TCR beta chain was defined by its CDR3 amino acid sequence together with its V-gene family, and reads lacking a unique V-gene family were excluded. In a later analysis, approximately 640 highly shared, low-generation-probability nucleotide sequences were removed to address suspected cross-contamination and a sequencing artifact. For each public chain, a later analysis derived a clonal expansion index from normalized ranks of inferred template counts within each repertoire. A later analysis computed generation probabilities with a VDJ recombination model fitted to out-of-frame rearrangements, and checked the results against IGoR. In a later analysis, TCR-TCR, TCR-HLA and TCR-CMV co-occurrence was scored with hypergeometric tests, and a repertoire-size bias correction was applied to TCR pairs. In a later analysis, false discovery rates were estimated by permuting HLA or CMV assignments 20 times. In a later analysis, co-occurring TCRs were grouped with DBSCAN, and TCRdist sequence similarity was added when clustering was performed within HLA-allele-positive subsets. For co-occurrence clustering, repertoires with fewer than 30,000 or more than 120,000 public chains were excluded, along with roughly five repertoires with anomalous nucleotide sharing. The source is immuneACCESS, and TCRdb retained only in-frame sequences with V and J called. Part of the clones is not carried over; for the studies checked, unresolved V genes explain less than half of this, and the remainder is unexplained. V and J calls and clone size are given by that table; D and trimming were obtained from the DNA. Here the sample has approximately 95,000 clones; under 85% occur a single time. Approximately 4% of the sample is in the top ten clones.

As concerns this clone: Its antigen target is currently unknown. Per-base quality was not reported, and no clone a single base away is much larger than it.

There are 15 amino acids in the CDR3, from cysteine to phenylalanine inclusive. Just the 45-base CDR3 DNA is kept, in frame starting at base 1. Reading the germline V gene gives CDR1 MNHNS and CDR2 SASEGT. The junction shows trimming of 5 bases on V and 4 bases on J, and the gene matches do not reach 5 bases of it. The cohort consisted of 650 to 700 healthy bone marrow donors. All cohort members were sampled while nominally healthy, although unrecorded immune exposures were likely present. The donor tested CMV seropositive, placing the donor among the 290 or so seropositive members of the cohort. A peripheral blood sample was collected from each donor, and TCR beta sequencing was performed on peripheral blood mononuclear cells. Genomic DNA extraction from the blood cell samples was performed with the Qiagen DNeasy Blood Extraction Kit.

This chain joins TRBV6-1 to TRBJ1-2, with 12 bases matching TRBD1. This clonotype was obtained from a woman aged 35 to 49 in good health and CMV-seropositive. The sample taken for sequencing was PBMCs. The CDR3 protein: CASSFGTGGTYGYTF. The DNA sequence is given as TGTGCCAGCAGTTTCGGGACAGGGGGCACCTATGGCTACACCTTC.